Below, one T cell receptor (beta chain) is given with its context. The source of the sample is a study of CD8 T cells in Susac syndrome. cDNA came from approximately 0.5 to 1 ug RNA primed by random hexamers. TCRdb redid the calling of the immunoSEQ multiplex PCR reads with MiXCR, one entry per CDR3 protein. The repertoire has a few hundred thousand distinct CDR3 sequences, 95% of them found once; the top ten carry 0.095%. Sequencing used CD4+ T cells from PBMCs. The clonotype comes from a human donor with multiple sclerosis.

The CDR3 spells CSASAREQSTDTQYF. The CDR3 DNA reads TGCAGTGCTAGCGCTCGAGAGCAGTCTACAGATACGCAGTATTTT. This sequence joins TRBV20-1 and TRBJ2-3; D gene unclear. V was clipped by 3 bases and J by 3 bases, with 16 bases between them. Germline CDR1 is DFQATT and CDR2 is SNEGSKA (reference sequence). This CDR3 has 15 amino acids.